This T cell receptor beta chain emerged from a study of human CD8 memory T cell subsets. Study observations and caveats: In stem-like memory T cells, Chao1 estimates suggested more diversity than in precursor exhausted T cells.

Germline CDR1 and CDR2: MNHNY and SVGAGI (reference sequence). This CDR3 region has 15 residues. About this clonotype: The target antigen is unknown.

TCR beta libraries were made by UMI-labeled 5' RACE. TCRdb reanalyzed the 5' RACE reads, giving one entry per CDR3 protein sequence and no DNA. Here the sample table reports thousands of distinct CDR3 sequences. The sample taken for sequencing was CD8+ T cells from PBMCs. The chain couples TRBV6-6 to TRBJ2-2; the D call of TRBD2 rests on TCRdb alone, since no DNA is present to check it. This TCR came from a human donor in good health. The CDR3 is CASSLAGGDTGELFF.